This is a list of T cell receptor beta chains from one sample in a study of shared clonotypes between healthy human individuals. Profiled with immunoSEQ multiplex PCR; TCRdb holds only in-frame clones, not every one. This sample yields 2 million or so clones, of which 85% to 95% are seen a single time; 0.13% belongs to the top ten. Material: naive CD4+ T cells sorted from blood. The receptors derive from a man aged 18 to 35 in good health. The CDR3 runs from the conserved cysteine through the conserved F or W. A D gene is named only where the DNA matches it firmly. Not every row has a clone size; where given, it reads once, few, many or a size class.

j_call clone_size v_call d_call cdr3_aa cdr3_nt
TRBJ1-5 NA TRBV28 TRBD1 CASSPETGGNQPQHF TGTGCCAGCAGTCCGGAGACAGGGGGAAATCAGCCCCAGCATTTT
TRBJ2-3 NA TRBV6-5 TRBD1 CASSRTGGMGTQYF TGTGCCAGCAGTAGGACAGGGGGCATGGGTACGCAGTATTTT
TRBJ1-1 NA TRBV10-2 NA CASSVRDGETEAFF TGCGCCAGCAGTGTACGGGACGGAGAGACTGAAGCTTTCTTT
TRBJ2-7 NA TRBV7-9 TRBD2 CASSSGLAGLYEQYF TGTGCCAGCAGCTCAGGACTAGCGGGACTCTACGAGCAGTACTTC
TRBJ2-7 NA TRBV10-3 NA CAISELNGAYEQYF TGTGCCATCAGTGAGTTGAACGGCGCCTACGAGCAGTACTTC
TRBJ2-1 NA TRBV9 NA CASSFLWDLSYNEQFF TGTGCCAGCAGCTTCCTATGGGACCTCTCCTACAATGAGCAGTTCTTC
TRBJ1-5 NA TRBV6-5 TRBD1 CASSLTGPGQPQHF TGTGCCAGCAGTTTGACAGGGCCAGGGCAGCCCCAGCATTTT
TRBJ1-3 NA TRBV6-5 TRBD1 CASCNRGLSGNTIYF TGTGCCAGCTGTAACAGGGGCCTCTCTGGAAACACCATATATTTT
TRBJ1-3 NA TRBV28 NA CASSLSDHGNTIYF TGTGCCAGCAGTTTATCGGATCACGGAAACACCATATATTTT
TRBJ2-5 NA TRBV7-3 TRBD2 CASSPGTSGGVQETQYF TGTGCCAGCAGCCCAGGGACTAGCGGGGGTGTACAAGAGACCCAGTACTTC
TRBJ1-5 NA TRBV30 TRBD1 CAWSQTGAEQPQHF TGTGCCTGGAGTCAGACAGGGGCTGAGCAGCCCCAGCATTTT
TRBJ2-6 NA TRBV11-2 NA CASSLTDPKIPRGANVLTF TGTGCCAGCAGCTTAACTGATCCAAAAATACCTCGGGGGGCCAACGTCCTGACTTTC
TRBJ2-1 NA TRBV7-9 TRBD2 CASSPRSGRASGNEQFF TGTGCCAGCAGCCCGCGTAGCGGGAGGGCCTCGGGCAATGAGCAGTTCTTC
TRBJ2-1 NA TRBV5-4 TRBD1 CASSLGTGPNEQFF TGTGCCAGCAGCTTGGGGACAGGGCCCAATGAGCAGTTCTTC
TRBJ2-7 once TRBV4-1 NA CASSQADTVPYEQYF TGCGCCAGCAGCCAAGCTGACACCGTTCCCTACGAGCAGTACTTC
TRBJ2-7 NA TRBV27 NA CASSPRLVYEQYF TGTGCCAGCAGTCCCCGACTAGTTTACGAGCAGTACTTC
TRBJ1-1 NA TRBV6-6 TRBD1 CASSRLRQGNTEAFF TGTGCCAGCAGTCGCCTTCGACAGGGGAACACTGAAGCTTTCTTT
TRBJ2-7 NA TRBV6-5 NA CASSSQSLGSYEQYF TGTGCCAGCAGCTCCCAATCTTTAGGCTCCTACGAGCAGTACTTC
TRBJ2-5 NA TRBV9 NA CASSVHWRETQYF TGTGCCAGCAGCGTACACTGGAGAGAGACCCAGTACTTC
TRBJ1-3 NA TRBV30 NA CACQSSSGNTIYF TGTGCCTGTCAGAGCTCCTCTGGAAACACCATATATTTT
TRBJ2-3 NA TRBV18 TRBD1 CASSPRGQDTQYF TGTGCCAGCTCACCAAGGGGGCAAGATACGCAGTATTTT
TRBJ2-5 NA TRBV20-1 NA CSAGAQETQYF TGCAGTGCTGGGGCCCAAGAGACCCAGTACTTC
TRBJ2-7 NA TRBV6-6 TRBD1 CASSYLGQEEQYF TGTGCCAGCAGTTACCTGGGACAGGAGGAGCAGTACTTC
TRBJ1-6 NA TRBV7-2 NA CASMRGPAGSPLHF TGTGCCAGCATGCGAGGACCTGCAGGTTCACCCCTCCACTTT
TRBJ1-2 NA TRBV19 NA CASIRGANYGYTF TGTGCCAGTATAAGAGGGGCCAACTATGGCTACACCTTC
TRBJ1-2 NA TRBV25-1 NA CASSELGQTNYGYTF TGTGCCAGCAGTGAACTTGGACAGACTAACTATGGCTACACCTTC
TRBJ2-6 NA TRBV19 NA CASSPSRASGANVLTF TGTGCCAGTAGCCCTAGTAGAGCTTCTGGGGCCAACGTCCTGACTTTC
TRBJ1-2 few TRBV2 NA CASSEGQGYGYTF TGTGCCAGCAGTGAAGGACAAGGCTATGGCTACACCTTC
TRBJ1-4 NA TRBV5-1 TRBD1 CASSLVGTGGEKLFF TGCGCCAGCAGCTTGGTTGGGACAGGGGGTGAAAAACTGTTTTTT
TRBJ1-5 NA TRBV28 NA CASTLMINSNQPQHF TGTGCCAGCACCCTAATGATTAATAGCAATCAGCCCCAGCATTTT
TRBJ2-3 NA TRBV4-1 NA CASSPGTSTDTQYF TGCGCCAGCAGCCCCGGAACTAGCACAGATACGCAGTATTTT
TRBJ1-2 NA TRBV6-1 NA CASSDYIGGSYGYTF TGTGCCAGCAGTGACTACATTGGGGGGTCCTATGGCTACACCTTC
TRBJ2-1 NA TRBV19 TRBD2 CASRSTGWEGEQFF TGTGCCAGTAGATCGACGGGGTGGGAGGGTGAGCAGTTCTTC
TRBJ1-4 NA TRBV7-2 NA CASSLYPVATNEKLFF TGTGCCAGCAGCTTATACCCGGTCGCAACTAATGAAAAACTGTTTTTT
TRBJ2-3 NA TRBV7-2 TRBD2 CASSPGTSGTDTQYF TGTGCCAGCAGCCCCGGGACTAGCGGGACAGATACGCAGTATTTT
TRBJ1-3 NA TRBV5-1 TRBD1 CASSRGQLSGNTIYF TGCGCCAGCAGCCGGGGACAGCTCTCTGGAAACACCATATATTTT
TRBJ1-5 NA TRBV7-2 TRBD1 CASSLGQGKGAQHF TGTGCCAGCAGCTTAGGACAGGGCAAAGGGGCCCAGCATTTT
TRBJ2-5 NA TRBV4-3 NA CASSQGGRPGAETQYF TGCGCCAGCAGCCAAGGAGGGAGGCCGGGGGCAGAGACCCAGTACTTC
TRBJ2-1 NA TRBV6-6 TRBD2 CASSYSRGSLYEQFF TGTGCCAGCAGTTACTCTCGCGGGAGTCTCTATGAGCAGTTCTTC
TRBJ1-1 NA TRBV29-1 TRBD1 CSVDTGGRGTEAFF TGCAGCGTTGATACAGGGGGTCGGGGCACTGAAGCTTTCTTT
TRBJ1-3 NA TRBV28 TRBD1 CASSPGTGKALSGNTIYF TGTGCCAGCAGTCCTGGGACAGGGAAGGCCCTCTCTGGAAACACCATATATTTT
TRBJ2-1 NA TRBV27 NA CASSFPGRYNEQFF TGTGCCAGCAGTTTTCCGGGGCGCTACAATGAGCAGTTCTTC
TRBJ2-2 NA TRBV18 NA CASSPPGRNTGELFF TGTGCCAGCTCACCACCGGGACGAAACACCGGGGAGCTGTTTTTT
TRBJ2-1 NA TRBV28 TRBD2 CASSGGGSYNEQFF TGTGCCAGCAGTGGCGGGGGGAGCTACAATGAGCAGTTCTTC
TRBJ2-7 NA TRBV6-6 NA CASSYAGDVGEQYF TGTGCCAGCAGTTACGCAGGGGACGTTGGCGAGCAGTACTTC
TRBJ1-1 NA TRBV6-1 NA CASSDDSRSTEAFF TGTGCCAGCAGTGACGACTCAAGGAGCACTGAAGCTTTCTTT